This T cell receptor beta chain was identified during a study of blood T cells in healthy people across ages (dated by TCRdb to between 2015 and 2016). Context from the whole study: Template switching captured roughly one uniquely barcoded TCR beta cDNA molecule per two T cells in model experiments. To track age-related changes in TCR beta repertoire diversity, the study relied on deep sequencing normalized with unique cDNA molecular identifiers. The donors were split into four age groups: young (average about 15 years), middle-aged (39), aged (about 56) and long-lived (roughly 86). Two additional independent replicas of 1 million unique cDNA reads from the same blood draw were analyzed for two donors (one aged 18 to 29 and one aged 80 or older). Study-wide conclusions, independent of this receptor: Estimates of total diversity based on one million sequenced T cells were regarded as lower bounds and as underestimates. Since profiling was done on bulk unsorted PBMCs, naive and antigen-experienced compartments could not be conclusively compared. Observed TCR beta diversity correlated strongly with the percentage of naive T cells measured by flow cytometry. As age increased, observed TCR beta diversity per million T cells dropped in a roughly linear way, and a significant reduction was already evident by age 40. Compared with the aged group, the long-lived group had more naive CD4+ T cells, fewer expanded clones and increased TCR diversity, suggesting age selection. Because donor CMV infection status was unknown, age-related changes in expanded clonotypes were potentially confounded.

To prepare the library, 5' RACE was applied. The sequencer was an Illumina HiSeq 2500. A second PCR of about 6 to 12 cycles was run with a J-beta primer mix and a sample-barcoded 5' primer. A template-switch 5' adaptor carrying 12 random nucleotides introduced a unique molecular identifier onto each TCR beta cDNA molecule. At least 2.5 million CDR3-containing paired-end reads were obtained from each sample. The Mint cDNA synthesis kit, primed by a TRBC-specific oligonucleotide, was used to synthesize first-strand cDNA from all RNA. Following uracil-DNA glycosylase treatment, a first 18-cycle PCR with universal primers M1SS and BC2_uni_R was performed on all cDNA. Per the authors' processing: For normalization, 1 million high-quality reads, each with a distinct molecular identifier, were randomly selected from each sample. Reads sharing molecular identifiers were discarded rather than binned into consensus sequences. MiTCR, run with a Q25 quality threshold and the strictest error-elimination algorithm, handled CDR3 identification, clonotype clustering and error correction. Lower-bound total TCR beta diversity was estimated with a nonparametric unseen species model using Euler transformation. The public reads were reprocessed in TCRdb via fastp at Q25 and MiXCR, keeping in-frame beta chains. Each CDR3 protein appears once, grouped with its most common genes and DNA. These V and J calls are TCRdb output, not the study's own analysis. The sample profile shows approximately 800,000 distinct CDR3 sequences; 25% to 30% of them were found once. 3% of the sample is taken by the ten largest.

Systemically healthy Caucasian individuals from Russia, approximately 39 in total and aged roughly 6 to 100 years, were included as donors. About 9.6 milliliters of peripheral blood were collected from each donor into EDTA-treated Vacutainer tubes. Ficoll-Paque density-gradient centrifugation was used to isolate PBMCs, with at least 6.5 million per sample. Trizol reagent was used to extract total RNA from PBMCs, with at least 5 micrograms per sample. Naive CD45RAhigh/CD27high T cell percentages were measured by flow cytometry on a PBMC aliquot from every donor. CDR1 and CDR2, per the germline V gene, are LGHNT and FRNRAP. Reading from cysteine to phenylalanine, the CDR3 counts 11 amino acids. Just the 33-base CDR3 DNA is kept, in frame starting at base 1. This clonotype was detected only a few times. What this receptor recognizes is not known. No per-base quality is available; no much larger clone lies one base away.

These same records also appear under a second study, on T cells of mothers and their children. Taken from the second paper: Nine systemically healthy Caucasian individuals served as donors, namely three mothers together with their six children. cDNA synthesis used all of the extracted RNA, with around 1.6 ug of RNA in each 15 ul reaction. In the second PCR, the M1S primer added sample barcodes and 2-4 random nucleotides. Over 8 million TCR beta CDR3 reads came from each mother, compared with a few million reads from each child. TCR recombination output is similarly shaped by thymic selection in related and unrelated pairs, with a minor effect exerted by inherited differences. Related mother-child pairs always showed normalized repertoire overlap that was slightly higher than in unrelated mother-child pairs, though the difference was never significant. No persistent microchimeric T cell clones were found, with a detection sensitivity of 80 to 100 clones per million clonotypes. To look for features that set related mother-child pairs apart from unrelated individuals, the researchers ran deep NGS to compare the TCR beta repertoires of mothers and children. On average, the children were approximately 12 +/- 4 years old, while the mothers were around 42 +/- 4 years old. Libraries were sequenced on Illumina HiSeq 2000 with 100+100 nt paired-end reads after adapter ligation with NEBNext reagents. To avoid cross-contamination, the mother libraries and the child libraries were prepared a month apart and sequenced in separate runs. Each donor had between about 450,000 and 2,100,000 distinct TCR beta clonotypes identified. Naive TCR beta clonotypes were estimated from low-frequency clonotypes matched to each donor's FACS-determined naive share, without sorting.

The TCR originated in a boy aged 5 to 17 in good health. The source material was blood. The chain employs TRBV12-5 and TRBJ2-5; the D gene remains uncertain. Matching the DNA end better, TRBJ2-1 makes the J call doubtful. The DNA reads TGTGCTAGTGGGCCGAAGATTGAGCAGTTCTTC. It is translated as CASGPKIEQFF.